The 26 T cell receptor beta chains below come from one sample, sequenced in a study of T cells in localized non-small cell lung cancer. The method was immunoSEQ multiplex PCR; TCRdb's version includes in-frame clones alone and lacks a portion of them. The table records roughly 24,000 clones, around 93% of them present only once. The material was peripheral blood, obtained before any cancer treatment. These receptors were taken from a female donor older than 55 with stage II squamous cell lung carcinoma.

The chain has TRBV6-1 and TRBJ2-7; tentatively, D is TRBD2 (6 bases). Germline CDR1 MNHNS, CDR2 SASEGT. V lost 6 bases to trimming and J lost 0 bases, with 15 bases between them. CDR3 length: 15 amino acids. CDR3 in amino acids: CASSWGVATSYEQYF. The DNA for the CDR3 is TGTGCCAGCAGCTGGGGGGTTGCCACCTCCTACGAGCAGTACTTC.

This clone was observed a single time. The rearrangement uses TRBV10-1 and TRBJ1-1, with 8 positions matching TRBD1. V was clipped by 5 bases and J by 1 base; unmatched bases: 3. The CDR3 runs 14 residues. In germline, CDR1 is WNHNN, CDR2 SYGVQD (reference sequence). CDR3 DNA sequence: TGCGCCAGCAGTCGACAGGGGAAGAACACTGAAGCTTTCTTT. Translation: CASSRQGKNTEAFF.

This chain links TRBV6-6 with TRBJ1-5; D is perhaps TRBD1 (5 bases). The V and J ends lost 9 bases and 4 bases respectively, with 16 bases between them. CDR1 is MNHNY, CDR2 SVGAGI, per germline (reference sequence). This CDR3 has 14 amino acids. CDR3 sequence: CASVYGTPNQPQHF. The CDR3 bases are TGTGCCAGTGTTTACGGGACGCCTAATCAGCCCCAGCATTTT.

CDR3 in DNA: TGTGCCAGCAGCGTAGGGTTGGACTCCAGCGCAACTAATGAAAAACTGTTTTTT. Translated, it gives CASSVGLDSSATNEKLFF. The chain couples TRBV9 to TRBJ1-4; D remains ambiguous. The germline gives CDR1 SGDLS, CDR2 YYNGEE. Trimming removed 0 bases at V and 0 bases at J, with 15 bases between. This CDR3 region has 18 residues.

The J gene is TRBJ2-2, the V gene TRBV6-6; 7 bases map to TRBD1. The germline CDR1 and CDR2 sequences are MNHNY and SVGAGI (reference sequence). J gave up 5 bases and V 7 bases, and 7 bases lay outside the gene matches. The CDR3 is 14 amino acids. The CDR3 bases are TGTGCCAGCACCGTAACAGGGGTAACCGGGGAGCTGTTTTTT. Translating gives CASTVTGVTGELFF.

This clone was seen a single time. This chain joins TRBV6-6 and TRBJ2-6, with no clear D. The V gene's germline CDR1 is MNHNY and CDR2 SVGAGI (reference sequence). The CDR3 sequence is 15 residues long. V gave up 7 bases and J gave up 0 bases, with 10 bases separating them. Written as DNA, the CDR3 is TGTGCCAGCACAGATCGGAGCTCTGGGGCCAACGTCCTGACTTTC. As protein: CASTDRSSGANVLTF.

The chain links TRBV7-8 to TRBJ2-1; 7 bases are a match to TRBD2. Germline assignment: CDR1 SGHVS and CDR2 FQNEAQ. The CDR3 runs 15 residues. V was pared by 2 bases and J by 1 base, with 2 bases of the junction left unmatched. CDR3 residues: CASSLREGSYNEQFF. The CDR3 DNA reads TGTGCCAGCAGCTTAAGGGAGGGTTCCTACAATGAGCAGTTCTTC.

This chain links TRBV28 with TRBJ1-4; TRBD1 might be the D (5 bases). The CDR3 contains 15 residues. Germline CDR1 and CDR2: MDHEN and SYDVKM. Trimming stripped 4 bases from V and 5 bases from J, with 14 bases between. The CDR3 DNA reads TGTGCCAGCAGTTCAATACAGGTGGGAAATGAAAAACTGTTTTTT. Its translation is CASSSIQVGNEKLFF.

The CDR3 coding sequence is TGTGCCATCAGTGGAGTCGGATTTGGGAGTGGCACTGAAGCTTTCTTT. It codes for CAISGVGFGSGTEAFF. The chain uses TRBV10-3 and TRBJ1-1; D not certain. This CDR3 is 16 amino acids long. Deletions cut 4 bases from V and 4 bases from J, with 19 bases between. Germline CDR1 ENHRY, CDR2 SYGVKD.

Only a few counts were recorded for this clone. The rearrangement links TRBV7-9 to TRBJ1-2; TRBD1 agrees at 8 bases. The CDR3 totals 15 residues. With V trimmed by 5 bases and J by 8 bases, 13 bases remained unmatched. Germline CDR1 and CDR2: SEHNR and FQNEAQ (reference sequence). CDR3 amino acids: CASSLRLDRARGYTF. The CDR3 region has the DNA TGTGCCAGCAGCCTGAGATTGGACAGGGCCCGGGGCTACACCTTC.

This clone has just a few counts. The V call is TRBV6-6, the J call TRBJ1-6; D is ambiguous. V dropped 4 bases and J dropped 2 bases, with 9 bases sitting between them. CDR1 is MNHNY and CDR2 is SVGAGI in the germline V gene (reference sequence). The CDR3 loop spans 15 amino acids. The CDR3 protein is CASSSQSPYNSPLHF. CDR3 in DNA: TGTGCCAGCAGTTCACAGTCACCCTATAATTCACCCCTCCACTTT.

The chain employs TRBV1 and TRBJ2-1; the table gives TRBD1 as D, unverified against the DNA. TRBV1 is a listed pseudogene. The CDR3 has 15 residues. This chain's CDR3 is CTSSEGTGSYNEQFF. CDR3 nucleotide sequence: TGCACCAGCAGTGAAGGGACAGGCTCCTACAATGAGCAGTTCTTC.

This clone was recorded a few times. This chain links TRBV11-2 with TRBJ2-1; 9 positions match TRBD2. The J segment lost 9 bases and the V segment lost 5 bases, leaving 11 bases of the junction unmatched. Germline V CDR1 and CDR2: SGHAT, FQNNGV. The CDR3 covers 15 residues. The CDR3 here is CASSVGLAETSEQFF. The CDR3 coding sequence is TGTGCCAGCAGCGTGGGACTAGCCGAAACCTCTGAGCAGTTCTTC.

The chain is built from TRBV7-9 and TRBJ2-1, with 9 bases lining up with TRBD2. The germline CDR1 and CDR2 sequences are SEHNR and FQNEAQ (reference sequence). V dropped 3 bases and J dropped 7; count of bases not matched to a gene: 4. CDR3 size: 14 residues. The CDR3 is CASSLRGGANEQFF. The DNA of the CDR3 is TGTGCCAGCAGCTTGCGCGGGGGGGCGAATGAGCAGTTCTTC.

This clone was observed a few times. This sequence joins TRBV5-8 and TRBJ1-5; D is possibly TRBD1 (6 bases). The CDR3 is 15 amino acids. Germline CDR1 is SGHTS and CDR2 is YDEGEE. Trimming removed 4 bases at V and 1 base at J, with 12 bases between. CDR3 nucleotide sequence: TGTGCCAGCAGCCTACAGGGATGGAGCAATCAGCCCCAGCATTTT. Amino acid sequence: CASSLQGWSNQPQHF.

The chain couples TRBV7-2 to TRBJ2-6, with 7 positions matching TRBD1. This CDR3 comprises 19 residues. The trim removed 4 bases at V and 4 bases at J, leaving 16 bases unmatched. CDR1 is SGHTA and CDR2 is FQGNSA in the germline V gene. The DNA for the CDR3 is TGTGCCAGCAGCTCCCTAGGCGGCAGGGGGTCCGCCGGGGCCAACGTCCTGACTTTC. This gives the protein CASSSLGGRGSAGANVLTF.

The chain links TRBV4-1 to TRBJ1-4; 9 positions match TRBD1. J gave up 4 bases and V 3 bases, and 0 bases lay outside the gene matches. Germline CDR1 reads MGHRA; CDR2 reads YSYEKL. The CDR3 extends over 14 amino acids. CDR3 nucleotide sequence: TGCGCCAGCAGCCAGGGACAGGGTAATGAAAAACTGTTTTTT. Protein sequence: CASSQGQGNEKLFF.

The chain links TRBV11-2 to TRBJ2-1; D gene uncertain. The germline CDR1 and CDR2 sequences are SGHAT and FQNNGV. Trimming shortened V by 1 base and J by 0 bases, and 10 bases separated the two germline ends. The CDR3 runs to 16 residues. CDR3 residues: CASSLVASSSYNEQFF. The CDR3 DNA follows: TGTGCCAGCAGCTTAGTGGCGTCGAGCTCCTACAATGAGCAGTTCTTC.

The chain employs TRBV7-9 and TRBJ1-1; a possible D gene is TRBD1 (5 bases). CDR1 SEHNR and CDR2 FQNEAQ come from the germline V gene (reference sequence). V lost 4 bases, J lost 0 bases, and 18 bases lay in between. The CDR3 extends over 17 amino acids. The CDR3 sequence: CASSSRGRTDMNTEAFF. The CDR3 DNA reads TGTGCCAGCAGCTCTAGGGGCCGGACGGATATGAACACTGAAGCTTTCTTT.

This clone showed up just once. This chain uses TRBV10-2 with TRBJ1-1; 8 nucleotides line up with TRBD1. This CDR3 is built from 16 residues. CDR1 and CDR2 from the germline V gene are WSHSY and SAAADI. The V segment lost 2 bases and the J segment 1 base; nucleotides outside the gene matches: 6. CDR3 sequence: CASSEGVGQGNTEAFF. CDR3 bases: TGCGCCAGCAGTGAGGGCGTCGGACAGGGGAACACTGAAGCTTTCTTT.

The CDR3 loop is CASSQVPGQGAHEQYF. CDR3 DNA sequence: TGTGCCAGCAGCCAAGTACCGGGACAGGGGGCCCACGAGCAGTACTTC. The V call is TRBV4-2, the J call TRBJ2-7; 12 nucleotides match TRBD1. The germline gives CDR1 LGHNA, CDR2 YNFKEQ. This CDR3 is 16 amino acids long. V was clipped by 1 base and J by 5 bases; unmatched bases: 6.

This sequence joins TRBV7-9 and TRBJ2-7, with 8 bases matching TRBD1. The CDR3 consists of 14 residues. The V and J ends lost 7 bases and 5 bases, in that order; junction bases with no gene match: 10. Germline values: CDR1 SEHNR, CDR2 FQNEAQ (reference sequence). The DNA for the CDR3 is TGTGCCAGCAACGGACAGGGTAGCCAGGACGAGCAGTACTTC. As protein: CASNGQGSQDEQYF.

The rearrangement uses TRBV21-1 and TRBJ2-5; the table calls TRBD1, which could not be checked here. TRBV21-1 is noted as a pseudogene. The CDR3 runs to 19 residues. CDR3 sequence: CASSNLPSPGQGAKETQYF. The DNA of the CDR3 is TGTGCCAGCAGCAATCTCCCTTCACCGGGACAGGGGGCGAAAGAGACCCAGTACTTC.

The chain uses TRBV5-1 and TRBJ2-5; possible D gene TRBD2, 5 bases. There are 15 residues in the CDR3. CDR1 and CDR2 from the germline V gene are SGHRS and YFSETQ. Trimming left V 2 bases short and J 1 base short, with 12 bases between. The CDR3 here is CASSFGVGSQETQYF. Written as DNA, the CDR3 is TGCGCCAGCAGCTTCGGGGTGGGATCCCAAGAGACCCAGTACTTC.

V gene TRBV9 combines with J gene TRBJ2-7; 9 bases align to TRBD2. Trimming at V came to 0 bases and at J to 6 bases, leaving 4 bases not matched to a gene. The CDR3 loop spans 14 amino acids. CDR1 is SGDLS and CDR2 is YYNGEE in the germline V gene. The CDR3 sequence: CASSVEGLAIEQYF. CDR3 DNA: TGTGCCAGCAGCGTAGAGGGACTAGCAATCGAGCAGTACTTC.

The J gene is TRBJ2-2, the V gene TRBV7-3; D remains unclear. The germline CDR1 and CDR2 sequences are SGHTA and FQGTGA. This CDR3 comprises 14 residues. Trimming stripped 3 bases from V and 0 bases from J, with 5 bases between. CDR3 DNA: TGTGCCAGCAGCTTCGACACGAACACCGGGGAGCTGTTTTTT. Its protein is CASSFDTNTGELFF.